Below are 10 T cell receptor beta chains sequenced from a single sample in a study of CXCR3-negative and CXCR3-positive naive CD8 T cells. No antigen has been identified for these receptors. Findings and caveats of the study: Compared with CXCR3-negative naive cells, CXCR3-positive naive cells showed more hydrophobic TRB CDR3s.

cDNA libraries for TRB were generated by 5' RACE incorporating UMI labels. From the 5' RACE reads, TCRdb lists one entry per CDR3 protein and no DNA. Listed are some 60,000 distinct CDR3 sequences; 0.53% falls within the top ten. What was sequenced was naive CXCR3+ CD8+ T cells from blood. As to subset: CD45RO-CCR7+CD27+CD95- naive CD8+ T cells expressing CXCR3 (TNR3+). These receptors came from a human donor in good health. Some clones in this sample may be carry-over from other donors' samples.

The chain uses TRBV10-3 and TRBJ2-2. Germline lookup yields CDR1 ENHRY and CDR2 SYGVKD. The CDR3 is made up of 12 amino acids. CDR3 amino acids: CAISESIGELFF.

The V and J genes are TRBV29-1 and TRBJ1-1; absent DNA, TCRdb's TRBD1 call cannot be checked. The CDR3 totals 11 residues. CDR1 and CDR2 from the germline V gene are SQVTM and ANQGSEA. CDR3 residues: CSARTGTEAFF.

The chain couples TRBV15 to TRBJ1-5; without DNA, the TCRdb call of TRBD1 cannot be checked. The CDR3 is 13 amino acids. The germline gives CDR1 LNHNV, CDR2 YYDKDF (reference sequence). This chain's CDR3 is CATTTGAYQPQHF.

This chain joins TRBV29-1 and TRBJ2-1; TCRdb gives TRBD2 as the D gene, but with no DNA this cannot be confirmed. CDR3 length: 17 residues. Germline V gene data show CDR1 as SQVTM and CDR2 as ANQGSEA. Here the CDR3 reads CSVEPLAGGSSYNEQFF.

The chain recombines TRBV4-3 with TRBJ2-3. CDR1 and CDR2 (germline): LGHNA, YSLEER. The CDR3 contains 15 residues. This CDR3 is CASSVANSVTDTQYF.

The V call is TRBV25-1, the J call TRBJ2-2; TCRdb's D gene call, TRBD1, goes unchecked for lack of DNA. The germline V gene has CDR1 MGHDK and CDR2 SYGVNS. CDR3 length: 14 residues. This CDR3 is CASSEYRDTGELFF.

The rearrangement uses TRBV18 and TRBJ2-5; TCRdb lists TRBD1, though no DNA is available to test this call. In germline, CDR1 is KGHSH, CDR2 LQKENI. This CDR3 has 15 amino acids. CDR3 residues: CASSPPAGKQETQYF.

This chain joins TRBV21-1 and TRBJ1-5; the D gene TCRdb calls, TRBD1, cannot be checked with no DNA. TRBV21-1 is designated a pseudogene. The CDR3 runs 14 residues. The CDR3 reads CASTVQGPNQPQHF.

This chain connects TRBV2 to TRBJ1-1; the D call from TCRdb, TRBD1, cannot be confirmed without DNA. CDR1 SNHLY and CDR2 FYNNEI come from the germline V gene. This CDR3 is 12 amino acids long. CDR3 sequence: CASRETQGFAFF.

CDR3 amino acids: CASSLVVSPNPDEQYF. The chain links TRBV7-8 to TRBJ2-7; TCRdb lists TRBD2, though no DNA is available to test this call. CDR3 size: 16 residues. CDR1 and CDR2 (germline): SGHVS, FQNEAQ.